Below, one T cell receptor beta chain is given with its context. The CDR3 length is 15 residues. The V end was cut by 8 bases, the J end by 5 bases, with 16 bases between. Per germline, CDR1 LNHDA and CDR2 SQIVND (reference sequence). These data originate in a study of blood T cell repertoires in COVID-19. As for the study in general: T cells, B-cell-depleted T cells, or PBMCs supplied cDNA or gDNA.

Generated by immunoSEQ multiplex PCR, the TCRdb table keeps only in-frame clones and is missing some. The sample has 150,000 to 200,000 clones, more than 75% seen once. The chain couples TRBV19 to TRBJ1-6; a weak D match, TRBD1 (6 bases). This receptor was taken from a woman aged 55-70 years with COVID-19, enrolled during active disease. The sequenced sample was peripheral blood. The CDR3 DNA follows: TGTGCCAGTCGTGTTGGACAGCACAATAATTCACCCCTCCACTTT. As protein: CASRVGQHNNSPLHF. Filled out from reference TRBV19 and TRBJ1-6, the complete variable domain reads DGGITQSPKYLFRKEGQNVTLSCEQNLNHDAMYWYRQDPGQGLRLIYYSQIVNDFQKGDIAEGYSVSREKKESFPLTVTSAQKNPTAFYLCASRVGQHNNSPLHFGNGTRLTVT.